This is a list of T cell receptor beta chains from one sample in a study of cytomegalovirus exposure and HLA in healthy donors. Repertoires were generated with immunoSEQ multiplex PCR, while TCRdb's copy carries only in-frame clones and drops some. The sample includes approximately 300,000 clones, about four fifths of them seen just once. Sequencing used PBMCs. These receptors were obtained from a woman aged 40 to 55 in good health and CMV-seropositive. CDR3s include the opening cysteine and the closing phenylalanine or tryptophan. The D gene is left open where the match is weak. Clone size appears in some rows only: once, few, many, or a class for an expanded clone.

NA,NA,TRBV30,TRBJ1-6,CAWRGGELHF,TGTGCCTGGAGGGGGGGGGAACTCCACTTT
TRBD1,few,TRBV6-4,TRBJ1-2,CASRGDSANYGYTF,TGTGCCAGCAGGGGGGACAGTGCTAACTATGGCTACACCTTC
TRBD1,NA,TRBV4-3,TRBJ2-2,CASSHVPGQAGELFF,TGCGCCAGCAGCCATGTCCCGGGACAGGCCGGGGAGCTGTTTTTT
NA,NA,TRBV28,TRBJ2-7,CASDRPGGSYEQYF,TGTGCCAGCGATCGACCAGGGGGGTCCTACGAGCAGTACTTC
NA,NA,TRBV19,TRBJ1-5,CASTIGGRDFFSNQPQHF,TGTGCCAGTACCATTGGCGGCAGGGACTTTTTTAGCAATCAGCCCCAGCATTTT
NA,NA,TRBV20-1,TRBJ2-7,CSARGPYEQYF,TGCAGTGCTCGAGGGCCCTACGAGCAGTACTTC
TRBD2,once,TRBV5-6,TRBJ2-7,CASRLNGGVDYEQYF,TGTGCCAGCAGACTAAATGGGGGGGTGGACTACGAGCAGTACTTC
NA,NA,TRBV30,TRBJ2-1,CAWNFRDRGSEQFF,TGTGCCTGGAATTTTCGTGATCGAGGGAGTGAGCAGTTCTTC
NA,once,TRBV19,TRBJ2-5,CASSSTKGQTQYF,TGTGCCAGTAGTTCGACAAAAGGCCAGACCCAGTACTTC
TRBD2,NA,TRBV7-9,TRBJ2-3,CASSFSSGSSDTQYF,TGTGCCAGCAGCTTCTCTAGCGGGAGTTCAGATACGCAGTATTTT
TRBD1,NA,TRBV6-6,TRBJ1-4,CASSYDRGADEKLFF,TGTGCCAGCAGCTATGACAGGGGGGCTGATGAAAAACTGTTTTTT
TRBD2,NA,TRBV6-6,TRBJ2-1,CASNNGLAGEGEQFF,TGTGCCAGCAACAACGGGCTAGCGGGAGAGGGTGAGCAGTTCTTC
NA,NA,TRBV6-1,TRBJ2-1,CASSEGLLSSYNEQFF,TGTGCCAGCAGTGAAGGACTACTCAGCTCCTACAATGAGCAGTTCTTC
NA,NA,TRBV27,TRBJ2-3,CASRRSGSTDTQYF,TGTGCCAGCAGGAGGAGCGGGTCTACAGATACGCAGTATTTT
TRBD2,once,TRBV28,TRBJ2-1,CASSSPGLGAYNEQFF,TGTGCCAGCAGTTCGCCGGGACTAGGGGCCTACAATGAGCAGTTCTTC
NA,NA,TRBV21-1,TRBJ2-1,CASSKPPLAGVGNEQFF,TGTGCCAGCAGCAAACCTCCGCTAGCGGGAGTAGGTAATGAGCAGTTCTTC
NA,NA,TRBV9,TRBJ2-3,CASSVGISPDTQYF,TGTGCCAGCAGCGTAGGCATCAGTCCAGATACGCAGTATTTT